Below, 26 T cell receptor beta chains from the same sample are listed, as sequenced in a study of naive and memory T cell subsets. Both TRBC1 and TRBC2 were covered by a beta constant-region primer of two equimolar oligonucleotides. One entry per CDR3 protein, called by TCRdb with MiXCR from the UMI-ligation and nested PCR reads. The sample comprises approximately 140,000 distinct CDR3 sequences, 15% to 20% of which are singletons, and around 0.14% rests with the top ten. The sample comprised naive CD4+ T cells from blood. These TCRs come from a human donor in good health.

This clonotype was seen a handful of times. The chain links TRBV2 to TRBJ1-1, with TRBD1 matching over 7 bases. V lost 6 bases and J lost 4; bases outside the gene matches: 8. CDR3 size: 14 residues. Germline V gives CDR1 SNHLY, CDR2 FYNNEI. The CDR3 DNA follows: TGTGCCAGCAGCGAACAGGGGACTGGCACTGAAGCTTTCTTT. Its translation: CASSEQGTGTEAFF.

This clonotype was counted only a few times. V usage is TRBV29-1 and J usage is TRBJ1-2; D remains ambiguous. V dropped 6 bases and J dropped 8 bases, with 25 bases sitting between them. CDR3 length: 15 amino acids. CDR1 and CDR2 from the germline V gene are SQVTM and ANQGSEA. The CDR3 nucleotides are TGCAGCGTGCAGATATACGCTAGGAGTATGACCGGCTACACCTTC. Protein: CSVQIYARSMTGYTF.

The CDR3 reads CASSIDGTSGLQQYF. In nucleotides, the CDR3 is TGTGCCAGTAGTATAGATGGGACTAGCGGACTCCAGCAGTACTTC. This chain joins TRBV19 and TRBJ2-7; 11 bases are a match to TRBD2. V was pared by 0 bases and J by 8 bases, with 6 bases of the junction left unmatched. The CDR3 sequence is 15 residues long. The germline V gene has CDR1 LNHDA and CDR2 SQIVND (reference sequence).

The chain has TRBV12-3 or TRBV12-4 and TRBJ2-3, with D possibly matching TRBD2 (6 bases). The CDR3 covers 14 residues. V lost 3 bases, J lost 2 bases, and 9 bases lay in between. As DNA, the CDR3 is TGTGCCAGCAGTTTGGAGCGGGCCACAGATACGCAGTATTTT. Protein: CASSLERATDTQYF.

This clonotype was recorded a few times. This chain joins TRBV28 and TRBJ2-3, with D maybe TRBD2 (5 bases). Looked up from germline, CDR1 is MDHEN and CDR2 is SYDVKM. The CDR3 is 15 amino acids. Trimming removed 7 bases from V and 3 bases from J, with 17 bases in between. The CDR3 sequence: CASTPGSGGTDTQYF. As DNA, the CDR3 is TGTGCCAGCACCCCTGGGTCCGGAGGTACAGATACGCAGTATTTT.

This chain's CDR3 is CASIYRVNNEQFF. CDR3 nucleotides: TGTGCCAGCATCTACAGGGTAAACAATGAGCAGTTCTTC. The chain recombines TRBV2 with TRBJ2-1, with D possibly TRBD1 on 6 matching bases. Trimming took off 7 bases at V and 5 bases at J, with 12 bases between the two ends. In germline, CDR1 is SNHLY, CDR2 FYNNEI. This CDR3 comprises 13 residues.

J is TRBJ1-2 and V is TRBV20-1, with D uncertain. The germline V gene encodes CDR1 DFQATT and CDR2 SNEGSKA (reference sequence). Trimming left V 1 base short and J 4 bases short, with 13 bases between. The CDR3 length is 14 residues. Here the CDR3 reads CSARAKIHGYGYTF. The DNA of the CDR3 is TGCAGTGCTAGAGCTAAAATACACGGCTATGGCTACACCTTC.

The chain links TRBV20-1 to TRBJ2-7; D might be TRBD2 (5 bases). Germline CDR1 reads DFQATT; CDR2 reads SNEGSKA (reference sequence). CDR3 length equals 14 residues. Between the trimmed V and J ends, which lost 3 bases and 7 bases, there was a span of 19 bases. CDR3 amino acids: CSASPPLREGEQYF. CDR3 coding DNA: TGCAGTGCTAGCCCCCCCCTACGGGAAGGGGAGCAGTACTTC.

This clonotype was recorded a few times. This chain links TRBV4-1 with TRBJ2-7; 7 bases are shared with TRBD2. CDR1 is MGHRA and CDR2 is YSYEKL in the germline V gene. The CDR3 is 15 amino acids. The V and J ends lost 3 bases and 3 bases, in that order; junction bases with no gene match: 8. The CDR3 region has the DNA TGCGCCAGCAGCCAGCGTAGCGGGCCAAACTACGAGCAGTACTTC. Amino acids: CASSQRSGPNYEQYF.

CDR3 sequence (DNA): TGTGCCAGCAGTTCACTTAGACTAGCGGGAGTACACGAGCAGTACTTC. Translating it yields CASSSLRLAGVHEQYF. The chain couples TRBV6-5 to TRBJ2-7, with 12 bases matching TRBD2. Trimming at V came to 4 bases and at J to 5 bases, leaving 9 bases not matched to a gene. Looked up from germline, CDR1 is MNHEY and CDR2 is SVGAGI. The CDR3 is 16 residues long.

CDR3 nucleotide sequence: TGTGCCAGCACCAGCGGGAGTTCCTACTACGAGCAGTACTTC. Encoded protein: CASTSGSSYYEQYF. The rearrangement links TRBV7-2 to TRBJ2-7, with 8 positions matching TRBD2. CDR1 SGHTA and CDR2 FQGNSA come from the germline V gene. The CDR3 loop spans 14 amino acids. V gave up 7 bases and J gave up 3 bases; unmatched junction bases: 8.

This clonotype was recorded a few times. The chain uses TRBV6-2 or TRBV6-3 and TRBJ2-3; 9 bases match TRBD2. V shed 0 bases, J shed 3 bases, and the junction held 10 bases outside the gene matches. In germline, CDR1 is MNHEY, CDR2 SVGEGT. There are 18 residues in the CDR3. The CDR3 region is CASSYSQPQAGGTDTQYF. Written as DNA, the CDR3 is TGTGCCAGCAGTTACTCGCAACCGCAAGCGGGAGGAACAGATACGCAGTATTTT.

This clonotype was counted only a few times. The CDR3 DNA reads TGTGCCAGCAGCGGGGCCGGGACAACCTACGAGCAGTACTTC. Its protein product is CASSGAGTTYEQYF. The chain recombines TRBV9 with TRBJ2-7; D perhaps matches TRBD1 (6 bases). The CDR3 runs to 14 residues. The V gene lost 3 bases and the J gene lost 2 bases, with 12 bases spanning the gap. Germline lookup yields CDR1 SGDLS and CDR2 YYNGEE.

This clonotype was seen more than once but under ten times. The chain is built from TRBV4-3 and TRBJ2-1; 9 bases are shared with TRBD1. CDR3 length equals 17 residues. V shed 1 base, J shed 8 bases, and the junction held 12 bases outside the gene matches. Looked up from germline, CDR1 is LGHNA and CDR2 is YSLEER. The CDR3 DNA reads TGCGCCAGCAGCCAAGGCTGGACAGGGGAACGATTCTATGAGCAGTTCTTC. It yields the protein CASSQGWTGERFYEQFF.

J is TRBJ1-5 and V is TRBV28; 7 bases map to TRBD1. The CDR3 spans 17 residues. Germline V gene lookup returns CDR1 MDHEN and CDR2 SYDVKM. With 4 bases clipped from V and 0 bases from J, the junction kept 9 bases outside the gene matches. CDR3 coding DNA: TGTGCCAGCAGTTCCAGGGACAGCAGATATAGCAATCAGCCCCAGCATTTT. Its translation: CASSSRDSRYSNQPQHF.

The rearrangement joins TRBV7-2 to TRBJ2-5, with no clear D. Looked up from germline, CDR1 is SGHTA and CDR2 is FQGNSA. The CDR3 covers 14 residues. Trimming pared 3 bases from V and 3 bases from J, leaving 11 bases between. The CDR3 region is CASSFQNGKETQYF. For the CDR3, the DNA is TGTGCCAGCAGCTTTCAAAACGGTAAAGAGACCCAGTACTTC.

The V and J genes are TRBV27 and TRBJ2-5; unclear D gene. The germline CDR1 and CDR2 sequences are MNHEY and SMNVEV (reference sequence). The CDR3 loop spans 14 amino acids. Trimming removed 5 bases at V and 3 bases at J, with 13 bases between. The CDR3: CASSPDQVEETQYF. The CDR3, as DNA: TGTGCCAGCAGTCCAGACCAGGTGGAAGAGACCCAGTACTTC.

There are a few counts of this clonotype. The J gene is TRBJ2-2, the V gene TRBV18, with D maybe TRBD2 (5 bases). CDR1 and CDR2 from the germline V gene are KGHSH and LQKENI. The CDR3 totals 15 residues. V was trimmed by 4 bases and J by 5 bases, leaving 14 bases between them. CDR3 sequence (DNA): TGTGCCAGCTCACATCCGGACTTGAAGACCGGGGAGCTGTTTTTT. Translated: CASSHPDLKTGELFF.

This clonotype was seen a handful of times. V gene TRBV3-1 combines with J gene TRBJ2-1; D may be TRBD2 (5 bases). This CDR3 has 13 residues. Germline loops: CDR1 LGHDT, CDR2 YNNKEL (reference sequence). The V end was cut by 4 bases, the J end by 6 bases, with 10 bases between. The CDR3 is CASSPILGNEQFF. The CDR3 bases are TGTGCCAGCAGCCCAATACTAGGCAATGAGCAGTTCTTC.

The chain employs TRBV7-9 and TRBJ1-4; D might be TRBD1 (6 bases). Trimming cost V 5 bases and J 7 bases, with 17 bases left between them. Germline values: CDR1 SEHNR, CDR2 FQNEAQ (reference sequence). The CDR3 has 15 residues. CDR3 in DNA: TGTGCCAGCAGCCCAGAGGGCAGGGGAGGTGAAAAACTGTTTTTT. It is translated as CASSPEGRGGEKLFF.

Only a few counts were recorded for this clonotype. The CDR3 loop is CSVVGGIVLGAFF. CDR3 DNA sequence: TGCAGCGTTGTGGGGGGTATCGTACTCGGGGCTTTCTTT. The chain is built from TRBV29-1 and TRBJ1-1; perhaps TRBD1 as D (5 bases). Deletions cut 4 bases from V and 11 bases from J, with 20 bases between. Germline V gene sequence: CDR1 SQVTM, CDR2 ANQGSEA. This CDR3 is built from 13 residues.

There are a few counts of this clonotype. This chain joins TRBV7-2 and TRBJ1-2, with 10 bases matching TRBD1. The CDR3 totals 15 residues. Losses at the gene ends were 5 bases for V and 4 bases for J; bases not matched to a gene: 7. Looked up from germline, CDR1 is SGHTA and CDR2 is FQGNSA. In DNA, the CDR3 is TGTGCCAGCAGCCCTGGGGACAGGGGTCGCTATGGCTACACCTTC. This gives the protein CASSPGDRGRYGYTF.

This clonotype was counted ten times or more. The V and J genes are TRBV12-3 or TRBV12-4 and TRBJ2-3; D is unresolved. V gave up 5 bases and J gave up 1 base, with 7 bases separating them. The length of the CDR3 is 13 residues. This chain's CDR3 is CASSLRGTDTQYF. The DNA of the CDR3 is TGTGCCAGCAGTCTCCGGGGCACAGATACGCAGTATTTT.

This clonotype occurred a few times. This chain joins TRBV29-1 and TRBJ2-1; 13 bases map to TRBD2. J lost 1 base, V lost 1 base, and 4 bases had no gene match. The CDR3 loop spans 17 amino acids. Per the germline V gene, CDR1 is SQVTM and CDR2 is ANQGSEA. Here the CDR3 DNA reads TGCAGCGTTGAAGGACTAGCGGGAGGTTCATCCTACAATGAGCAGTTCTTC. Encoded protein: CSVEGLAGGSSYNEQFF.

The chain has TRBV12-5 and TRBJ1-3, with 12 bases fitting TRBD1. V lost 5 bases to trimming and J lost 0 bases; unmatched junction nucleotides: 11. CDR3 length equals 19 residues. CDR1 and CDR2 from the germline V gene are LGHNT and FRNRAP. This CDR3 is CASGPRTGTGGYSGNTIYF. CDR3 DNA: TGTGCTAGTGGTCCTCGAACGGGGACAGGGGGCTACTCTGGAAACACCATATATTTT.

This clonotype was counted only a few times. The chain employs TRBV3-1 and TRBJ2-2; D may be TRBD1 (6 bases). In germline, CDR1 is LGHDT, CDR2 YNNKEL (reference sequence). There are 15 residues in the CDR3. Between the trimmed V and J ends, which lost 4 bases and 7 bases, there was a span of 16 bases. The CDR3 loop reads CASSLESGANGELFF. CDR3 DNA: TGTGCCAGCAGCCTCGAGTCAGGGGCGAACGGGGAGCTGTTTTTT.